The rows below give T cell receptor beta chains drawn from one sample of a study of T cells after yellow fever vaccination. MiXCR, applied by TCRdb to the 5' RACE reads, yields one record per CDR3 protein. The repertoire includes hundreds of thousands of distinct CDR3 sequences, roughly 9% of them detected once, and about 3% sits in the top ten. Sequenced here: CD4+ T cells sorted from PBMCs, sampled 5 days after the yellow fever booster vaccination. These receptor sequences come from a man younger than 35 who received the YFV17D yellow fever vaccine. CDR3s include the opening cysteine and the closing phenylalanine or tryptophan. The D gene is left open where the match is weak.

d_call cdr3_length j_call v_call cdr3_aa
TRBD1 13 TRBJ2-5 TRBV20-1 CSARGQGGETQYF
TRBD1 14 TRBJ2-7 TRBV6-1 CASSPRTGYYEQYF
- 12 TRBJ1-1 TRBV18 CASSPPRAEAFF
- 14 TRBJ1-2 TRBV7-2 CASSLYSGLDGYTF
TRBD2 15 TRBJ2-2 TRBV12-3/TRBV12-4 CASTPSGGAVGELFF
- 13 TRBJ2-1 TRBV12-3/TRBV12-4 CASMETEHNEQFF
- 16 TRBJ2-5 TRBV5-1 CASSLLSGHGAETQYF
- 14 TRBJ1-5 TRBV5-1 CASSLDYRAQPQHF
TRBD1 16 TRBJ1-1 TRBV6-2/TRBV6-3 CASSYPGGIRDTEAFF
TRBD1 14 TRBJ1-2 TRBV12-3/TRBV12-4 CASSSGTGGYGYTF
TRBD1 15 TRBJ1-4 TRBV7-2 CASSPTGAAVEKLFF
TRBD1 16 TRBJ2-1 TRBV5-1 CASSLEAGDRGGEQFF
- 13 TRBJ2-3 TRBV20-1 CSARAGITDTQYF
- 13 TRBJ2-1 TRBV6-2/TRBV6-3 CASSSRRSNKQFF
- 15 TRBJ1-6 TRBV2 CAAGGYSSYNSPLHF
- 17 TRBJ2-6 TRBV6-2/TRBV6-3 CASSPRVPLSGANVLTF
- 14 TRBJ2-3 TRBV24-1 CATSAGGSTDTQYF
- 17 TRBJ2-3 TRBV4-2 CASSQWDLGGGTDTQYF
- 15 TRBJ1-2 TRBV7-2 CASSLMGAGYYGYTF
- 17 TRBJ2-3 TRBV20-1 CSAKTGTGTGKADTQYF
TRBD1 12 TRBJ1-4 TRBV15 CATSKDREKLFF
- 14 TRBJ2-5 TRBV18 CASSPVSGEETQYF
- 15 TRBJ2-1 TRBV7-9 CASSHKGGSYNEQFF
TRBD1 15 TRBJ2-1 TRBV5-5 CASTLGQGRYNEQFF